The rows below give T cell receptor beta chains drawn from one sample of a study of blood T cell repertoires in COVID-19. Only in-frame clones appear in the TCRdb table, and some are missing; sequencing was by immunoSEQ multiplex PCR. The data contain roughly 200,000 clones, 82% of them singletons. The sequenced material came from peripheral blood. Source of these receptors: an older woman with COVID-19, enrolled during active disease. CDR3s include the opening cysteine and the closing phenylalanine or tryptophan. Each record gives: V gene, CDR3 length, J gene, CDR3 protein.

V: TRBV7-2
length: 16
J: TRBJ2-1
CDR3: CASSGGGLAGHNEQFF

V: TRBV18
length: 17
J: TRBJ2-1
CDR3: CASSPLAGRATGNEQFF

V: TRBV7-2
length: 16
J: TRBJ2-5
CDR3: CASSWGTSGPQETQYF

V: TRBV6-2/TRBV6-3
length: 18
J: TRBJ2-2
CDR3: CASSYFRMGGRYLGELFF

V: TRBV9
length: 18
J: TRBJ2-3
CDR3: CASSVGGRDTGYTDTQYF

V: TRBV7-2
length: 14
J: TRBJ2-5
CDR3: CASSYAGGQETQYF

V: TRBV19
length: 15
J: TRBJ1-5
CDR3: CASSMERQGDQPQHF

V: TRBV5-4
length: 15
J: TRBJ2-1
CDR3: CASSTSGGTYNEQFF

V: TRBV7-3
length: 13
J: TRBJ2-2
CDR3: CASSSRVTGELFF

V: TRBV29-1
length: 13
J: TRBJ2-7
CDR3: CSVEPSRGREQYF

V: TRBV24-1
length: 13
J: TRBJ2-1
CDR3: CATSDLGREAQFF

V: TRBV4-3
length: 18
J: TRBJ2-1
CDR3: CASSQEKVLAGPYNEQFF

V: TRBV11-3
length: 15
J: TRBJ2-1
CDR3: CASSLGALSYNEQFF

V: TRBV6-5
length: 11
J: TRBJ1-2
CDR3: CASTGQGGYTF

V: TRBV15
length: 14
J: TRBJ1-1
CDR3: CATSLIGGATEAFF

V: TRBV7-2
length: 18
J: TRBJ1-3
CDR3: CASSLTPGQGVAGNTIYF

V: TRBV7-9
length: 15
J: TRBJ1-1
CDR3: CASSLRTGSNTEAFF

V: TRBV24-1
length: 17
J: TRBJ1-2
CDR3: CATSGGLRDGANYGYTF

V: TRBV6-6
length: 15
J: TRBJ2-7
CDR3: CASSYEQGYNYEQYF

V: TRBV5-5
length: 14
J: TRBJ2-5
CDR3: CASTLRGAGETQYF

V: TRBV7-9
length: 16
J: TRBJ2-1
CDR3: CASSPPRTSGYNEQFF

V: TRBV24-1
length: 14
J: TRBJ1-2
CDR3: CATSQGQGIYGYTF

V: TRBV9
length: 14
J: TRBJ2-1
CDR3: CASSGLGPYNEQFF

V: TRBV12-3/TRBV12-4
length: 11
J: TRBJ2-1
CDR3: CASSLAGGYFF

V: TRBV7-8
length: 15
J: TRBJ1-1
CDR3: CASSLDGRGGGEAFF

V: TRBV6-2/TRBV6-3
length: 21
J: TRBJ1-6
CDR3: CASSYSVADSSSSSYNSPLHF

V: TRBV25-1
length: 12
J: TRBJ1-1
CDR3: CASRDRGREAFF

V: TRBV19
length: 15
J: TRBJ2-2
CDR3: CASSITGTTTGELFF

V: TRBV28
length: 12
J: TRBJ1-5
CDR3: CASSSRQQPQHF

V: TRBV3-1/TRBV3-2
length: 15
J: TRBJ2-1
CDR3: CASSQEHRGSREQFF